This is a list of T cell receptor beta chains from one sample in a study of cytomegalovirus exposure and HLA in healthy donors. Method: immunoSEQ multiplex PCR; TCRdb's copy keeps in-frame clones and lacks some. The table has roughly 150,000 clones, around 82% seen once. The sample was PBMCs. These receptor sequences come from a woman aged 45-65 years in good health and CMV-seropositive. CDR3s include the opening cysteine and the closing phenylalanine or tryptophan. A D gene is named only where the DNA matches it firmly. The size entry is marked missing in some rows and otherwise reads once, few, many or a size class.

CDR3aa	CDR3nt	d_gene	abundance	v_gene	j_gene
CASRGRGNTGELFF	TGTGCCAGCAGGGGCAGGGGGAACACCGGGGAGCTGTTTTTT	NA	NA	TRBV2	TRBJ2-2
CASRGPLGAFF	TGTGCCAGCAGGGGGCCTCTGGGGGCTTTCTTT	NA	NA	TRBV2	TRBJ1-1
CASRETGERLQPQHF	TGTGCCAGCAGAGAGACAGGGGAGCGGCTTCAGCCCCAGCATTTT	TRBD1	few	TRBV27	TRBJ1-5
CAVRRGGTNEQFF	TGTGCCGTACGACGCGGGGGGACTAATGAGCAGTTCTTC	TRBD2	NA	TRBV19	TRBJ2-1
CASSLVAGIGTDTQYF	TGTGCCAGCAGCTTAGTCGCAGGGATAGGCACAGATACGCAGTATTTT	NA	NA	TRBV5-4	TRBJ2-3
CATSRADYYEGDTQYF	TGTGCCACCAGCAGAGCTGACTACTACGAAGGAGATACGCAGTATTTT	NA	NA	TRBV15	TRBJ2-3
CATSRGDTEAFF	TGTGCCACCAGCAGAGGCGACACTGAAGCTTTCTTT	NA	NA	TRBV15	TRBJ1-1
CASSSRGSGGRVNEQFF	TGTGCCAGCAGCTCCAGGGGAAGCGGGGGGCGGGTCAATGAGCAGTTCTTC	TRBD2	NA	TRBV7-2	TRBJ2-1
CASSIVGARANQPQHF	TGTGCCAGTAGTATCGTTGGGGCCAGGGCGAATCAGCCCCAGCATTTT	NA	once	TRBV19	TRBJ1-5
CASSLGTASTDTQYF	TGTGCCAGCAGCCTTGGGACAGCGAGCACAGATACGCAGTATTTT	TRBD1	NA	TRBV5-8	TRBJ2-3
CASSNRDSGYSNQPQHF	TGTGCCAGTAGTAACCGGGACAGCGGTTATAGCAATCAGCCCCAGCATTTT	TRBD1	NA	TRBV19	TRBJ1-5
CASSSGTGQGRGYTF	TGCGCCAGCAGCTCGGGAACGGGACAGGGAAGGGGCTACACCTTC	TRBD1	NA	TRBV5-1	TRBJ1-2
CASSQEPGINYGYTF	TGCGCCAGCAGCCAAGAACCAGGGATTAACTATGGCTACACCTTC	NA	NA	TRBV4-1	TRBJ1-2
CASSLDLNSPLHF	TGTGCCAGCAGCTTAGACCTGAATTCACCCCTCCACTTT	NA	NA	TRBV11-2	TRBJ1-6
CASSDRDRPAGELFF	TGTGCCAGCAGCGACCGGGACAGGCCAGCCGGGGAGCTGTTTTTT	NA	few	TRBV21-1	TRBJ2-2